Listed below are T cell receptor beta chains from one sample, sequenced in a study of Ad26.COV2.S vaccination and SARS-CoV-2 variants. The data were produced by immunoSEQ multiplex PCR, yet TCRdb's version contains in-frame clones alone and is incomplete. The data show more than 400,000 clones, with about 92% seen just once and around 1.8% held by the top ten. The specimen was peripheral blood, collected in a trial of Ad26.COV2.S vaccine versus placebo. These TCRs come from a person between 18 and 65 years old who received the Ad26.COV2.S COVID-19 vaccine or a placebo. The CDR3 runs from the conserved cysteine through the conserved F or W. A D gene is named only where the DNA matches it firmly. Size is omitted from some rows. Given values are once, few, many or a class for expanded clones.

d_gene,j_gene,v_gene,abundance,CDR3nt,CDR3aa
.,TRBJ2-5,TRBV4-3,.,TGCGCCAGCAGCCATCGATCGGGGAATCAAGAGACCCAGTACTTC,CASSHRSGNQETQYF
.,TRBJ1-6,TRBV6-6,.,TGTGCCAGCAGTTACTCGGAGAATTCACCCCTCCACTTT,CASSYSENSPLHF
.,TRBJ1-2,TRBV6-5,.,TGTGCCAGCCGGGGAAGGGAGGGAAACTATGGCTACACCTTC,CASRGREGNYGYTF
TRBD1,TRBJ2-7,TRBV18,few,TGTGCCAGCTCACCACCCCAGGGGGCTGGTTACGAGCAGTACTTC,CASSPPQGAGYEQYF
.,TRBJ1-3,TRBV18,.,TGTGCCAGCTCACCCCCCCCCAGCTTCTCTGGAAACACCATATATTTT,CASSPPPSFSGNTIYF
.,TRBJ2-3,TRBV7-2,.,TGTGCCAGCAGCTTCCCACCCTCTCTTGATACGCAGTATTTT,CASSFPPSLDTQYF
.,TRBJ1-2,TRBV7-9,.,TGTGCCAGCAGCTCCCACGGGGGGAACTATGGCTACACCTTC,CASSSHGGNYGYTF
.,TRBJ1-1,TRBV4-1,.,TGCGCCAGCAGCCATATCGATGGGGGCGCTGAAGCTTTCTTT,CASSHIDGGAEAFF
.,TRBJ1-5,TRBV6-5,.,TGTGCCAGCAGTTACGCCGGGGATCAGCCCCAGCATTTT,CASSYAGDQPQHF
.,TRBJ2-7,TRBV10-1,few,TGCGCCAGCAGCGGGGGCGAGAGTTGGCCCTACGAGCAGTACTTC,CASSGGESWPYEQYF
TRBD2,TRBJ2-7,TRBV5-8,.,TGTGCCAGCAATCAGCGGGGCGTTCCTAACGAGCAGTACTTC,CASNQRGVPNEQYF
.,TRBJ2-3,TRBV2,.,TGTGCCAGCAGTGAAGGACGCCGCTCTCTCGAGTATTTT,CASSEGRRSLEYF
.,TRBJ2-5,TRBV11-2,.,TGTGCCAGCAGCTCGACCCGCCTTCAGACCCAGTACTTC,CASSSTRLQTQYF
TRBD1,TRBJ1-2,TRBV4-1,few,TGCGCCAGCAGCCAGCCGGGACAGGGGGCGGGCTACACCTTC,CASSQPGQGAGYTF
.,TRBJ2-5,TRBV4-1,.,TGCGCCAGCAGCCAAGGACAGGGAGGGGAGACCCAGTACTTC,CASSQGQGGETQYF
.,TRBJ1-2,TRBV7-9,.,TGTGCCAGCAGCTTATCGACAGCTTATGGCTACACCTTC,CASSLSTAYGYTF
TRBD1,TRBJ2-1,TRBV18,.,TGTGCCAGCTCACCCGGATTGGAGACAGGGAAGTTCTTC,CASSPGLETGKFF
TRBD1,TRBJ1-5,TRBV27,.,TGTGCCAGCAGTAACAACAGGGGAGCCCAGCATTTT,CASSNNRGAQHF
TRBD2,TRBJ2-6,TRBV29-1,.,TGCCGCGCGGACGGGGGGGCTAAGACTGGGGCCAACGTCCTGACTTTC,CRADGGAKTGANVLTF
TRBD2,TRBJ2-2,TRBV7-2,.,TGTGCCAGCAGCCTTAGGACTAGCGGGAGGGGCACCGGGGAGCTGTTTTTT,CASSLRTSGRGTGELFF
TRBD1,TRBJ1-1,TRBV25-1,.,TGTGCCAGCAGTGACAGGGGGTTCGTAGCTTTCTTT,CASSDRGFVAFF
TRBD1,TRBJ2-1,TRBV4-3,.,TGCGCCAGCAGCCCCGACAGGGGACTGTACAATGAGCAGTTCTTC,CASSPDRGLYNEQFF
.,TRBJ2-4,TRBV7-8,.,TGTGCCAGCAGCTTAGGGGTGGCCAAAAACATTCAGTACTTC,CASSLGVAKNIQYF
TRBD1,TRBJ1-1,TRBV5-6,.,TGTGCCAGCAGCTTTGGACAGGTGAACAATATGGAAGCTTTCTTT,CASSFGQVNNMEAFF
TRBD1,TRBJ1-2,TRBV7-8,.,TGTGCCAGCAGCTTAGCCGACAGGGCCCCCTATGGCTACACCTTC,CASSLADRAPYGYTF
TRBD1,TRBJ1-5,TRBV6-2/TRBV6-3,.,TGTGCCAGCAGTGACTCGAGACAGGGGCCCGATCAGCCCCAGCATTTT,CASSDSRQGPDQPQHF
.,TRBJ1-2,TRBV30,once,TGTGCCTGGAGAGGGCCGACAGTGCGCTATGGCTACACCTTC,CAWRGPTVRYGYTF
TRBD1,TRBJ2-2,TRBV12-5,once,TGTGCTAGTGGTTTGGAAGCATACAGGGGGCGAACCGGGGAGCTGTTTTTT,CASGLEAYRGRTGELFF
.,TRBJ2-1,TRBV12-5,.,TGTGCTAGTGGTTTGGCCTACACAGAGGGGGACGGGAATGAGCAGTTCTTC,CASGLAYTEGDGNEQFF
.,TRBJ1-4,TRBV18,.,TGTGCCAGCTCACCACCAGACAATGCTAATGAAAAACTGTTTTTT,CASSPPDNANEKLFF